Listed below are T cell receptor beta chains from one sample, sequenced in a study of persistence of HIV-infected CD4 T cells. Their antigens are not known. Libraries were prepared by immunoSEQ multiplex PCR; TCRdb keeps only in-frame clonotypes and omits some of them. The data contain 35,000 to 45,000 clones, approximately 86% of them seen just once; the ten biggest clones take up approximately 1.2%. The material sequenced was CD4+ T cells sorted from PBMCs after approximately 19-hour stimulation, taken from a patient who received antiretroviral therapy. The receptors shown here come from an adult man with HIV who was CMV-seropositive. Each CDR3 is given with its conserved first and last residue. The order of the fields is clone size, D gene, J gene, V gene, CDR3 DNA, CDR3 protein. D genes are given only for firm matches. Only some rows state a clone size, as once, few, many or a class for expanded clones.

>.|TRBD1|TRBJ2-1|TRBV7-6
TGTGCCAGCAGCTCGGTTGGGACAGGGAGCTACAATGAGCAGTTCTTC
CASSSVGTGSYNEQFF
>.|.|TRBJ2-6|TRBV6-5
TGTGCCAGCAGTTACTCAGGCAGGGCTGGGGCCAACGTCCTGACTTTC
CASSYSGRAGANVLTF
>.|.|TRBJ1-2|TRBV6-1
TGTGCCAGCAGTGAAAGGGGGGGCTATGGCTACACCTTC
CASSERGGYGYTF
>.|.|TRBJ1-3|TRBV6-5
TGTGCCAGCAGTTGGAATCAGGGTGACTCTGGAAACACCATATATTTT
CASSWNQGDSGNTIYF
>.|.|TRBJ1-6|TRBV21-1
TGTGCCAGCACTCTAACCCCGGGCTTTTCACCCCTCCACTTT
CASTLTPGFSPLHF
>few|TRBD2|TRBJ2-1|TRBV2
TGTGTCTCCAAGGGTGCTAGCGGAGAGGACAATGAGCAGTTCTTC
CVSKGASGEDNEQFF
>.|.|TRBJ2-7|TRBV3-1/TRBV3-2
TGTGCCAGCAGCCAAGTTAGTAGCCAAGCCTACGAGCAGTACTTC
CASSQVSSQAYEQYF
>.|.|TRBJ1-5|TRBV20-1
TGCAGTGCTAGTGTCGTCGGTACTCAGCCCCAGCATTTT
CSASVVGTQPQHF
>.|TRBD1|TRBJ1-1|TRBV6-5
TGTGCCAGCAGTTCCACAGGGGGGGTAGCTTTCTTT
CASSSTGGVAFF
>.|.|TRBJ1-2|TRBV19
TGTGCCAGTAGTACGCGGACAGCAGCTGGCTACACCTTC
CASSTRTAAGYTF
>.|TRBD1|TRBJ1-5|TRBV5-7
TGTGCCAGCAGCCAAACTCCCGGGACAGACCATAGCAATCAGCCCCAGCATTTT
CASSQTPGTDHSNQPQHF
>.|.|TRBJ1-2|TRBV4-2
TGTGCCAGCAGCCAAGATACAGTGGGCGAGGGCTTCTATGGCTACACCTTC
CASSQDTVGEGFYGYTF
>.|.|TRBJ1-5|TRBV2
TGTGCCAGCAGGGGGACGGTGAGCAATCAGCCCCAGCATTTT
CASRGTVSNQPQHF
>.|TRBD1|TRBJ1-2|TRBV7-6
TGTGCCAGCAGCCCCCTTAACGACAGGGGGGTATATGGCTACACCTTC
CASSPLNDRGVYGYTF
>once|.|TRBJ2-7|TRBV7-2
TGTGCCAGCAGCTTACCGCCAGCCCGGGAGCAGTACTTC
CASSLPPAREQYF
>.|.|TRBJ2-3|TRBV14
TGTGCCAGCAGCTTGACTAGAGATACGCAGTATTTT
CASSLTRDTQYF
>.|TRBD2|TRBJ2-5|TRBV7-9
TGTGCCAGCAGCCTCCCGACTAGCGGGCAAGAGACCCAGTACTTC
CASSLPTSGQETQYF
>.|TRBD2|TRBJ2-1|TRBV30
TGTGCCTGGAGCCTTAGCGGGAGTCAGTTCTTC
CAWSLSGSQFF
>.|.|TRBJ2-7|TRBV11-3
TGTGCCAGCAGCCTCCTCCCCAGGGACGAGCAGTACTTC
CASSLLPRDEQYF
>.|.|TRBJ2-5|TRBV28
TGTGCCAGCAGTTTCGGAGGGAAGGAAGAGACCCAGTACTTC
CASSFGGKEETQYF
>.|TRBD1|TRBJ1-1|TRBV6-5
TGTGCCAGCAGGAACAGGGGAAACACTGAAGCTTTCTTT
CASRNRGNTEAFF
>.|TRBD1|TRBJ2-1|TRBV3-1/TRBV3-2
TGTGCCAGCATTACGGCTGACAGGGGGGGACCATCCTACAATGAGCAGTTCTTC
CASITADRGGPSYNEQFF
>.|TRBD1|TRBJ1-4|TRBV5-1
TGCGCCAGCAGCTTGGGACAGGGGTTGACGCTTGAAAAACTGTTTTTT
CASSLGQGLTLEKLFF
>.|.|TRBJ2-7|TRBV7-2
TGTGCCAGCAGTCGAACGGGGGTAATTAGCTCCTACGAGCAGTACTTC
CASSRTGVISSYEQYF
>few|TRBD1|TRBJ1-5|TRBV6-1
TGTGCCAGCAGTGAGGTAGGGGGCGGCAATCAGCCCCAGCATTTT
CASSEVGGGNQPQHF
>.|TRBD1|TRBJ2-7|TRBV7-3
TGTGCCAGCAGCTTGACAGGGGTCAGCTCCTACGAGCAGTACTTC
CASSLTGVSSYEQYF
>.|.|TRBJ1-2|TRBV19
TGTGCCAGTAGCGAGGGGGGAATTTCCGGAGTTGGCAAGGCCCACTATGGCTACACCTTC
CASSEGGISGVGKAHYGYTF
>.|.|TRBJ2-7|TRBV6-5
TGTGCCAGCAGTTACGCACTAGGAGGTCCCTACGAGCAGTACTTC
CASSYALGGPYEQYF
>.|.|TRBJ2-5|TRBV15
TGTGCCACCAGCAGAGGAGGTGATCAAGAGACCCAGTACTTC
CATSRGGDQETQYF
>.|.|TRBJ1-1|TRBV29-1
TGCAGCGTTGTCGAGTGGGTTGAAGCTTTCTTT
CSVVEWVEAFF
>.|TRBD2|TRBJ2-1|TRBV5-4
TGTGCCAGCAGCCAACCGGGACTAGCGGCCAATGAGCAGTTCTTC
CASSQPGLAANEQFF
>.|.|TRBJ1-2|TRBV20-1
TGCAGTGCTAGTAATGGGCGGGGCTACACCTTC
CSASNGRGYTF
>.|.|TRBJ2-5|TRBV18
TGTGCCAGCTCACCAGGGTCGGGTCAAGAGACCCAGTACTTC
CASSPGSGQETQYF
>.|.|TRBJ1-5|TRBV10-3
TGTGCCATCAGTGAGTCCAATCAGCCCCAGCATTTT
CAISESNQPQHF
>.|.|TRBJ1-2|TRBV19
TGTGCCAGTAGTATTGGCCCAGGGATTAACTATGGCTACACCTTC
CASSIGPGINYGYTF